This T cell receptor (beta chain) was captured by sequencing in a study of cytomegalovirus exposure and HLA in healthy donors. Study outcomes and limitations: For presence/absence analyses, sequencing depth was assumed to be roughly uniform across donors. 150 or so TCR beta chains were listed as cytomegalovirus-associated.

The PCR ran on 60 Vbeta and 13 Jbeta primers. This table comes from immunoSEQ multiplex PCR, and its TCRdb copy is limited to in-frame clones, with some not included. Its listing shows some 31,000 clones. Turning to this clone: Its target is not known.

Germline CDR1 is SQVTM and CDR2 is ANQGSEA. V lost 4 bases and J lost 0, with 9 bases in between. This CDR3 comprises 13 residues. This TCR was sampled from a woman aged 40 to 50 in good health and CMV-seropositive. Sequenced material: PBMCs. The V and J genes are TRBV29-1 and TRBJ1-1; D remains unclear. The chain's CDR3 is CSVVGVMNTEAFF. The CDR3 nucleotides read TGCAGCGTTGTGGGAGTTATGAACACTGAAGCTTTCTTT.